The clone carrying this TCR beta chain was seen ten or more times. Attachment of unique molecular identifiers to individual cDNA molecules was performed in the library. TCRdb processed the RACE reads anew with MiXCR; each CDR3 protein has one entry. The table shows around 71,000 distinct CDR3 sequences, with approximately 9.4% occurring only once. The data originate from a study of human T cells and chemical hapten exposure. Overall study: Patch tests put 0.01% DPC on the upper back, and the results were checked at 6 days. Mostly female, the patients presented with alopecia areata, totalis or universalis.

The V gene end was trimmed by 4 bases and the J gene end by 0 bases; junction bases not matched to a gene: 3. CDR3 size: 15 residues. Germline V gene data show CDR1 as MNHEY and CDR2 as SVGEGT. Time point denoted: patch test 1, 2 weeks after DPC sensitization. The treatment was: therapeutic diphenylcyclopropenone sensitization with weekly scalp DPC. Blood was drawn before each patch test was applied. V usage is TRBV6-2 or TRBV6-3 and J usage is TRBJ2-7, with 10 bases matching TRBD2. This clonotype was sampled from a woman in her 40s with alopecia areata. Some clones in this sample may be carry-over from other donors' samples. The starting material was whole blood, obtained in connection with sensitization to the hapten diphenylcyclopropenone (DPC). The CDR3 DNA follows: TGTGCCAGCAGTTGGGGACTAGCGTACTCCTACGAGCAGTACTTC. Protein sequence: CASSWGLAYSYEQYF.